This T cell receptor beta chain comes out of a study of blood T cell repertoires in COVID-19. Whole-study context: Collection of acute and convalescent COVID-19 samples took place in the United States, Italy and Spain. T cells, B-cell-depleted T cells, or PBMCs provided the cDNA or gDNA that served as material.

This CDR3 is built from 15 residues. The V gene end was trimmed by 5 bases and the J gene end by 6 bases; junction bases not matched to a gene: 6. Germline-derived CDR1 and CDR2 are SNHLY and FYNNEI. This clone was seen once. The study recruited people aged about 18 to 90 years across more than 20 US areas. Original analysis: Estimated nucleated cell counts came from reference gene primer amplification. Measured with immunoSEQ multiplex PCR; TCRdb has only the in-frame clones, and not every one. Clonal size and the V and J genes are those of that table, whereas D and trimming came from the DNA. Among about 220,000 clones, roughly 80% were seen once, and the ten largest hold roughly 1.3%.

The sequence derives from a woman between 40 and 50 years old with acute COVID-19. The chain couples TRBV2 to TRBJ1-6, with 8 bases aligning to TRBD1. The sample consisted of PBMCs or T cells enriched from blood (not recorded which). The CDR3 region has the DNA TGTGCCAGCAGTATGCAGGGGGCCTCTAATTCACCCCTCCACTTT. Amino acid sequence: CASSMQGASNSPLHF.